Listed here are 10 T cell receptor beta chains from one sample, sequenced in a study of CD8+ T cells in alopecia areata. Extracted RNA was reverse transcribed into cDNA, the sequencing template. The repertoire was sequenced with immunoSEQ multiplex PCR; TCRdb's copy has only in-frame clones and lacks some. The table includes over 250,000 clones, about 60% detected once. The treatment denotes: oral pan-JAK inhibitor, 5-10 mg twice daily. The sample consisted of CD4+ T cells sorted from blood, taken around week 54, from a patient treated with tofacitinib. All receptors come from a human donor with alopecia areata.

The chain employs TRBV27 and TRBJ1-5; TRBD1 might be the D (5 bases). V was shortened by 5 bases and J by 6 bases, with 14 bases between the two germline ends. Germline V lookup: CDR1 MNHEY, CDR2 SMNVEV (reference sequence). The CDR3 covers 14 residues. CDR3 residues: CASSLAGNGQPQHF. In DNA form, the CDR3 reads TGTGCCAGCAGTCTGGCAGGGAACGGTCAGCCCCAGCATTTT.

This clone was observed a few times. This sequence joins TRBV5-1 and TRBJ2-2; tentative D call: TRBD2 (5 bases). This CDR3 comprises 15 residues. The V gene lost 0 bases and the J gene lost 4 bases, with 10 bases spanning the gap. CDR1 and CDR2 (germline): SGHRS, YFSETQ. In DNA, the CDR3 is TGCGCCAGCAGCTTGGCAGAGCGGTCCACCGGGGAGCTGTTTTTT. Translation gives CASSLAERSTGELFF.

The chain recombines TRBV30 with TRBJ1-1; maybe TRBD1 (6 bases). Germline loops: CDR1 GTSNPN, CDR2 SVGIG (reference sequence). The CDR3 contains 11 residues. V was clipped by 0 bases and J by 10 bases, with 9 bases between them. The CDR3 spells CAWSVGGLAFF. DNA of the CDR3: TGTGCCTGGAGTGTAGGGGGACTAGCTTTCTTT.

This clone was found once. The chain combines TRBV30 with TRBJ1-3; D not resolved. V was pared by 8 bases and J by 0 bases, with 11 bases between. This CDR3 spans 13 amino acids. The V gene's germline CDR1 is GTSNPN and CDR2 SVGIG (reference sequence). This CDR3 reads CAVEQSSGNTIYF. The CDR3 DNA reads TGTGCCGTGGAGCAGAGCTCTGGAAACACCATATATTTT.

This clone was seen only a few times. V gene TRBV4-2 combines with J gene TRBJ2-1, with 7 bases matching TRBD2. Germline CDR1 reads LGHNA; CDR2 reads YNFKEQ. The CDR3 totals 14 residues. V gave up 5 bases and J gave up 5 bases; unmatched junction bases: 6. In nucleotides, the CDR3 is TGTGCCAGCAGCAACCGGGGGGTAGACAATGAGCAGTTCTTC. Protein product: CASSNRGVDNEQFF.

Only a few counts were recorded for this clone. The chain employs TRBV5-1 and TRBJ2-5; D unclear. This CDR3 has 13 amino acids. V gave up 4 bases and J gave up 4 bases, with 11 bases separating them. Germline loops: CDR1 SGHRS, CDR2 YFSETQ. The CDR3 here is CASSRDSLETQYF. The CDR3 DNA reads TGCGCCAGCAGCCGCGACTCCTTAGAGACCCAGTACTTC.

This chain joins TRBV29-1 and TRBJ2-7, with D perhaps TRBD1 (5 bases). Germline-derived CDR1 and CDR2 are SQVTM and ANQGSEA. V lost 7 bases and J lost 6, with 13 bases in between. This CDR3 spans 11 amino acids. The chain's CDR3 is CSAWAGPEQYF. Here the CDR3 DNA reads TGCAGCGCCTGGGCAGGGCCCGAGCAGTACTTC.

This clone appeared a few times. The chain carries TRBV6-5 and TRBJ2-3; 8 nucleotides align to TRBD1. Germline CDR1 MNHEY, CDR2 SVGAGI. The CDR3 is 16 residues long. V shed 4 bases, J shed 5 bases, and the junction held 11 bases outside the gene matches. The CDR3 is CASSLQGATTGDTQYF. In nucleotides, the CDR3 is TGTGCCAGCAGTTTGCAGGGGGCGACTACGGGAGATACGCAGTATTTT.

The chain joins TRBV6-6 to TRBJ2-1, with 8 nucleotides matching TRBD2. The germline CDR1 and CDR2 sequences are MNHNY and SVGAGI (reference sequence). The length of the CDR3 is 16 residues. V shed 5 bases and J 8 bases; nucleotides not matched to a gene: 14. CDR3 amino acids: CASSTTAGAGVDEQFF. The CDR3 region has the DNA TGTGCCAGCAGTACGACAGCGGGGGCGGGAGTCGATGAGCAGTTCTTC.

The V call is TRBV25-1, the J call TRBJ1-4, with D perhaps matching TRBD1 (5 bases). V lost 4 bases and J 4 bases, leaving 13 bases between the germline ends. The germline V gene encodes CDR1 MGHDK and CDR2 SYGVNS. This CDR3 spans 15 amino acids. CDR3 protein: CASSVAQGNNEKLFF. Here the CDR3 DNA reads TGTGCCAGCAGTGTAGCCCAGGGAAATAATGAAAAACTGTTTTTT.